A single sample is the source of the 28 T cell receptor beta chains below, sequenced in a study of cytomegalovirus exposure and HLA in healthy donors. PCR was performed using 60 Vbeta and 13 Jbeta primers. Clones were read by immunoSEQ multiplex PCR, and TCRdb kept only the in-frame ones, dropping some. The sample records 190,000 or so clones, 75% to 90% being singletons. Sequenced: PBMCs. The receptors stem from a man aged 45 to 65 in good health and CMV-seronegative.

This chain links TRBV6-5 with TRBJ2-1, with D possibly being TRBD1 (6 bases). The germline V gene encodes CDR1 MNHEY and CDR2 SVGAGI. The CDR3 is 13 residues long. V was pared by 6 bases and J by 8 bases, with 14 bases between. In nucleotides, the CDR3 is TGTGCCAGCAGCTACGGACAGCTAGATGAGCAGTTCTTC. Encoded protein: CASSYGQLDEQFF.

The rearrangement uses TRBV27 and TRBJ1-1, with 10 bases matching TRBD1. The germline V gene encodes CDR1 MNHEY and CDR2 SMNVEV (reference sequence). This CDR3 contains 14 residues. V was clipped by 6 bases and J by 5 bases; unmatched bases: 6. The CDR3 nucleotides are TGTGCCAGCAGCCTCCGGACAGGGGGGACTGAAGCTTTCTTT. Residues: CASSLRTGGTEAFF.

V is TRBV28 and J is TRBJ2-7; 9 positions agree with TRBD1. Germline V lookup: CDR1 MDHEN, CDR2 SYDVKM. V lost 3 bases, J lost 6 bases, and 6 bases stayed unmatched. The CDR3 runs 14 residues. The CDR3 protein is CASSFGTGISEQYF. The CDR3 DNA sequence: TGTGCCAGCAGTTTTGGGACAGGGATATCCGAGCAGTACTTC.

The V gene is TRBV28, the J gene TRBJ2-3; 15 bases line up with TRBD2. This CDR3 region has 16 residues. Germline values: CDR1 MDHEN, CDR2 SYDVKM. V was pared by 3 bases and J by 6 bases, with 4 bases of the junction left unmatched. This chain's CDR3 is CASSFGTSGRRDTQYF. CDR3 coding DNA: TGTGCCAGCAGTTTCGGGACTAGCGGGAGGCGGGATACGCAGTATTTT.

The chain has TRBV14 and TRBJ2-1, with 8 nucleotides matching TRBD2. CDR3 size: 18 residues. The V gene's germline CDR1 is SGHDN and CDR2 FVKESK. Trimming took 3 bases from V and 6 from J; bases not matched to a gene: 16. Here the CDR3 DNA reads TGTGCCAGCAGCCAGATATCCGGGATAGCGGGAAACATCAATGAGCAGTTCTTC. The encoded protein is CASSQISGIAGNINEQFF. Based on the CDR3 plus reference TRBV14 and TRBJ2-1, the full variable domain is EAGVTQFPSHSVIEKGQTVTLRCDPISGHDNLYWYRRVMGKEIKFLLHFVKESKQDESGMPNNRFLAERTGGTYSTLKVQPAELEDSGVYFCASSQISGIAGNINEQFFGPGTRLTVL.

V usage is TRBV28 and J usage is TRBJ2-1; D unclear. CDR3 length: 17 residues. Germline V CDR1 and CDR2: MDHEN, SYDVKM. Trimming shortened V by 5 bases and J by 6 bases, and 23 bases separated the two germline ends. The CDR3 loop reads CASSPLPSGGGSNEQFF. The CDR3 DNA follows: TGTGCCAGCAGTCCCCTCCCTTCTGGCGGCGGTTCCAATGAGCAGTTCTTC.

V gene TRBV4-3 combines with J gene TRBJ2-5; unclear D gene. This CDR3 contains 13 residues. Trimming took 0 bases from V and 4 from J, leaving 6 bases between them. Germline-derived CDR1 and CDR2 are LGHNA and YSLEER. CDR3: CASSQDYRETQYF. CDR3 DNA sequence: TGCGCCAGCAGCCAAGATTATCGAGAGACCCAGTACTTC.

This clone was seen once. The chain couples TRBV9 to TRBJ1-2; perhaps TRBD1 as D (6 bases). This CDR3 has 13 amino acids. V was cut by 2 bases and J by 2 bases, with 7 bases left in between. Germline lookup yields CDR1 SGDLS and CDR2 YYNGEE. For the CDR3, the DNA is TGTGCCAGCAGCGTGGGACACAACTATGGCTACACCTTC. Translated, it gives CASSVGHNYGYTF.

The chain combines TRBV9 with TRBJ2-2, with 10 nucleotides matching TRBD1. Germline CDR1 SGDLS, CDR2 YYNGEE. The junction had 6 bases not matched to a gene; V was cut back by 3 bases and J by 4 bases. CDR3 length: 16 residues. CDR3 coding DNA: TGTGCCAGCAGCGCCCGGGACAGGGGCCCCACCGGGGAGCTGTTTTTT. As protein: CASSARDRGPTGELFF.

CDR3: CASSFQGGGYTF. CDR3 in DNA: TGCGCCAGCAGCTTTCAGGGTGGAGGCTACACCTTC. This chain links TRBV5-1 with TRBJ1-2, with a weak D call TRBD1 (5 bases). Deletions cut 2 bases from V and 8 bases from J, with 10 bases between. CDR3 length equals 12 residues. Germline values: CDR1 SGHRS, CDR2 YFSETQ.

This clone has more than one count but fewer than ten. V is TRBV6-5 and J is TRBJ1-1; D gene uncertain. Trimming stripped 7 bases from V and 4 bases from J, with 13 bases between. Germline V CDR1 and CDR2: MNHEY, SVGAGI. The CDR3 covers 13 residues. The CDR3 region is CASIAAGITEAFF. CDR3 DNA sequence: TGTGCCAGCATAGCTGCCGGTATCACTGAAGCTTTCTTT.

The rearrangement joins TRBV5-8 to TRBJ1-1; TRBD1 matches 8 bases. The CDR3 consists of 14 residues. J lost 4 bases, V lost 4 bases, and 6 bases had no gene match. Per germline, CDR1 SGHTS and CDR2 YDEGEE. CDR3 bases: TGTGCCAGCAGCCGAGGACAGGGAGTCACTGAAGCTTTCTTT. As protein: CASSRGQGVTEAFF.

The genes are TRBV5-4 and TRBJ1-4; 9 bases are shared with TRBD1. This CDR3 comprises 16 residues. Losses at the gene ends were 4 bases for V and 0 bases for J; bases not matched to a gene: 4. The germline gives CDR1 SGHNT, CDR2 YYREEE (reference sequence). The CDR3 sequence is CASSLRQGATNEKLFF. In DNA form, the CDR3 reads TGTGCCAGCAGCCTGCGACAGGGGGCAACTAATGAAAAACTGTTTTTT.

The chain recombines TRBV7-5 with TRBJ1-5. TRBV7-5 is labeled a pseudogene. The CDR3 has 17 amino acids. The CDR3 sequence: CARSSYLREDPNQPQHF. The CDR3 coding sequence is TGTGCCAGAAGTTCCTATCTTCGGGAAGACCCCAATCAGCCCCAGCATTTT.

The CDR3 reads CATAVQVSQPQHF. CDR3 sequence (DNA): TGTGCCACAGCGGTACAAGTCAGTCAGCCCCAGCATTTT. The rearrangement links TRBV2 to TRBJ1-5, with D hard to call. Germline CDR1 SNHLY, CDR2 FYNNEI. The CDR3 has 13 residues. Trimming shortened V by 10 bases and J by 6 bases, and 16 bases separated the two germline ends.

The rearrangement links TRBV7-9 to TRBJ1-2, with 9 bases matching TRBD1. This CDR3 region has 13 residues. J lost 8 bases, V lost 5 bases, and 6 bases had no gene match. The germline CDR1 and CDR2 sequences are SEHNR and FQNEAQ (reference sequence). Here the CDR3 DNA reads TGTGCCAGCAGCGGAGGGACAGGGATAGGCTACACCTTC. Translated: CASSGGTGIGYTF.

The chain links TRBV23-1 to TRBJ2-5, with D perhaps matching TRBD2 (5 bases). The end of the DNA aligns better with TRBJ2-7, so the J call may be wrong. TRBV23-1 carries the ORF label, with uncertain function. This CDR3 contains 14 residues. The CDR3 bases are TGCGCCAGCAGTCAATCGGGGAGTAACTACGAGCAGTACTTC. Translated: CASSQSGSNYEQYF.

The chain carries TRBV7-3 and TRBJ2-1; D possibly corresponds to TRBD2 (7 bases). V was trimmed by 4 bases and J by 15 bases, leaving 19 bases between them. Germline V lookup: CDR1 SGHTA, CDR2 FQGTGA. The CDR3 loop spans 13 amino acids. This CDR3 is CASSSPPLGGPFF. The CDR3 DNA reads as TGTGCCAGCAGCTCGCCCCCCTTGGGGGGGCCGTTCTTC.

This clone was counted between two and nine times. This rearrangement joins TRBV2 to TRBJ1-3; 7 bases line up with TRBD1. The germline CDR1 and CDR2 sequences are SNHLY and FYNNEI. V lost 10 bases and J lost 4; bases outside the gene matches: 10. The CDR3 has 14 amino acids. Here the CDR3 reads CANGRDRGGNTIYF. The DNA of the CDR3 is TGTGCCAACGGGAGGGACAGAGGCGGAAACACCATATATTTT.

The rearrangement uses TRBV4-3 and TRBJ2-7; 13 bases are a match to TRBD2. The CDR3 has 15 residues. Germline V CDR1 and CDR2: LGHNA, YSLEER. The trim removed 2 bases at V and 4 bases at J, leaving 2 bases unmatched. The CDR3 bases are TGCGCCAGCAGCCAACGGACTAGCGGGAGTTACGAGCAGTACTTC. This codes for CASSQRTSGSYEQYF.

The CDR3 loop reads CASSQAVLAGGPDEQFF. In DNA, the CDR3 is TGCGCCAGCAGCCAAGCGGTCCTAGCGGGAGGGCCCGATGAGCAGTTCTTC. The chain recombines TRBV4-3 with TRBJ2-1, with 12 positions matching TRBD2. V gave up 1 base and J gave up 8 bases; unmatched junction bases: 9. Germline V gene data show CDR1 as LGHNA and CDR2 as YSLEER. This CDR3 has 17 residues.

The CDR3 spells CATSRQGYEQYF. As DNA, the CDR3 is TGTGCCACCAGCAGACAGGGTTACGAGCAGTACTTC. The V call is TRBV15, the J call TRBJ2-5; possibly TRBD1 for D (5 bases). Gene TRBJ2-7 matches the end of the DNA better, so the J call may be wrong. Germline V lookup: CDR1 LNHNV, CDR2 YYDKDF (reference sequence). This CDR3 is 12 amino acids long.

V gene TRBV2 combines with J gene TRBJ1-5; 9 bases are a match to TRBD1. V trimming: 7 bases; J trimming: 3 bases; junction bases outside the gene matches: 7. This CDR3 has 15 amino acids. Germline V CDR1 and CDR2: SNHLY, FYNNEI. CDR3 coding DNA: TGTGCCAGCAAGTTTGGGGACAGGGACAATCAGCCCCAGCATTTT. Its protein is CASKFGDRDNQPQHF.

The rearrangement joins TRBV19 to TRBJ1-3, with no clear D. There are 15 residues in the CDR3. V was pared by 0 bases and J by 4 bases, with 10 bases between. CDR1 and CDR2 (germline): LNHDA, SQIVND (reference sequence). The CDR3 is CASSIELFGGNTIYF. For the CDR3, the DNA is TGTGCCAGTAGTATAGAACTATTTGGAGGAAACACCATATATTTT.

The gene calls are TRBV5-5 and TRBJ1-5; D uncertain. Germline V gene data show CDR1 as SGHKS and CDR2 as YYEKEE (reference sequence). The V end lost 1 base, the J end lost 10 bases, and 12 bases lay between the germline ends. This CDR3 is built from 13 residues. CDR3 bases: TGTGCCAGCAGCTTGATAGGCGAGCGCCCCCAGCATTTT. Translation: CASSLIGERPQHF.

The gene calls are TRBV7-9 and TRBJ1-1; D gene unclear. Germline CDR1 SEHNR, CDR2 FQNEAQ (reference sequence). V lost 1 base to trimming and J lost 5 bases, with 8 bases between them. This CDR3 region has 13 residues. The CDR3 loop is CASSLDGVTEAFF. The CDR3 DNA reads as TGTGCCAGCAGCTTAGATGGAGTTACTGAAGCTTTCTTT.

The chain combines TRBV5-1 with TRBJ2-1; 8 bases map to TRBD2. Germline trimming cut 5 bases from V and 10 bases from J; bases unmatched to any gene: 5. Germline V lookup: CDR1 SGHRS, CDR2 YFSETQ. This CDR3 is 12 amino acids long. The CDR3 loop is CASRVTSEEQFF. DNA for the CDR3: TGCGCCAGCAGGGTGACTAGCGAGGAGCAGTTCTTC.

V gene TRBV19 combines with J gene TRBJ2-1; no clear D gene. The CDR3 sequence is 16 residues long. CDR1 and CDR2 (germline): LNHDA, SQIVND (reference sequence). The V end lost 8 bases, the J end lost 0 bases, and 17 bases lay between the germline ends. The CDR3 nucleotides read TGTGCCAGTGCCATACTTACTCCCACCTCCTACAATGAGCAGTTCTTC. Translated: CASAILTPTSYNEQFF.